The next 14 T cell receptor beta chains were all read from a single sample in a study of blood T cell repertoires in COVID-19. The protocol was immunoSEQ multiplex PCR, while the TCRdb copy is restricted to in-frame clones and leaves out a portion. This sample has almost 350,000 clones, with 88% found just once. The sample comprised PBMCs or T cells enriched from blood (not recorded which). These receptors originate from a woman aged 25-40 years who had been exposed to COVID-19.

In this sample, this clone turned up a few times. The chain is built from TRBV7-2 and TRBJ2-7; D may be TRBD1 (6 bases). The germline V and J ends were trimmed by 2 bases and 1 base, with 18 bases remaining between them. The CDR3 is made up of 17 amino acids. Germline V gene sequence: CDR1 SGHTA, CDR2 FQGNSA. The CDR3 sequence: CASSLKALGTSSYEQYF. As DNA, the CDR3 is TGTGCCAGCAGCTTAAAGGCCCTCGGGACAAGTTCCTACGAGCAGTACTTC.

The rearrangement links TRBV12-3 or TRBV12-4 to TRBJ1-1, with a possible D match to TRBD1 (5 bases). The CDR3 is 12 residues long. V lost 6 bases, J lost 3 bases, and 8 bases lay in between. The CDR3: CASSLGDTEAFF. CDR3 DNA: TGTGCCAGCAGCCTAGGGGACACTGAAGCTTTCTTT.

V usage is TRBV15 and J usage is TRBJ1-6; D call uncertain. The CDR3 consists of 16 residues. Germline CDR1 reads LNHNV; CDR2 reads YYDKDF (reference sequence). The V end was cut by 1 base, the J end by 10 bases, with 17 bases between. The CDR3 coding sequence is TGTGCCACCAGCAGAGGGCTTGGCCAATCGGAGTCACCCCTCCACTTT. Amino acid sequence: CATSRGLGQSESPLHF.

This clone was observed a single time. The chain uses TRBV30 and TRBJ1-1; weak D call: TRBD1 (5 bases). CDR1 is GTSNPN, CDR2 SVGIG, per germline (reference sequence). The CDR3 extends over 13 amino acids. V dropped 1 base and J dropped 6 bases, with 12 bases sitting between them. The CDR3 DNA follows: TGTGCCTGGAGTGCCCTGACAGAATCTGAAGCTTTCTTT. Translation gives CAWSALTESEAFF.

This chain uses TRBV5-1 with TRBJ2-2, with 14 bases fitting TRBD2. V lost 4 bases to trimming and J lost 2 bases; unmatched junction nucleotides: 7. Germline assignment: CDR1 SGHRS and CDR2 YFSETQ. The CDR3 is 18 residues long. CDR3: CASSPGLAGVSNTGELFF. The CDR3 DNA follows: TGCGCCAGCAGCCCGGGACTAGCGGGAGTGTCAAACACCGGGGAGCTGTTTTTT.

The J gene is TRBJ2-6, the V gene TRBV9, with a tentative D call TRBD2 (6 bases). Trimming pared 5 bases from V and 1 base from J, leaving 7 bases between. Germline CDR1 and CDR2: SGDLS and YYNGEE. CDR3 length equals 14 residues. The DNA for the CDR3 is TGTGCCAGCAGTGGGGGGTCTGGGGCCAACGTCCTGACTTTC. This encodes CASSGGSGANVLTF. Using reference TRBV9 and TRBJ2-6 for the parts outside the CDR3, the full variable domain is DSGVTQTPKHLITATGQRVTLRCSPRSGDLSVYWYQQSLDQGLQFLIQYYNGEERAKGNILERFSAQQFPDLHSELNLSSLELGDSALYFCASSGGSGANVLTFGAGSRLTVL.

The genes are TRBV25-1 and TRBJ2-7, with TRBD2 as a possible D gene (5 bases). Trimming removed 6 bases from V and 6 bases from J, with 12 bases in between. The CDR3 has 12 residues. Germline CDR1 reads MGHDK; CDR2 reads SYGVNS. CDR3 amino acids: CASRLGVGEQYF. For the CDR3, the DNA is TGTGCCAGCAGACTAGGCGTCGGCGAGCAGTACTTC.

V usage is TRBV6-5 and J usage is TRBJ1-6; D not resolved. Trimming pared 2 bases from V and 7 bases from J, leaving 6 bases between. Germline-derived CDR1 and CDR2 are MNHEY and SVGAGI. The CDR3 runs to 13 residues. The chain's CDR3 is CASSYVTNSPLHF. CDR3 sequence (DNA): TGTGCCAGCAGTTACGTGACAAATTCACCCCTCCACTTT.

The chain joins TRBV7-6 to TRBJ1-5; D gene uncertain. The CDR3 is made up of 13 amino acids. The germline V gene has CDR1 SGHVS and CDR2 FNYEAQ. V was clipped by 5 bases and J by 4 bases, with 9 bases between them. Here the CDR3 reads CASSRGRNQPQHF. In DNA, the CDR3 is TGTGCCAGCAGCCGCGGTAGGAATCAGCCCCAGCATTTT.

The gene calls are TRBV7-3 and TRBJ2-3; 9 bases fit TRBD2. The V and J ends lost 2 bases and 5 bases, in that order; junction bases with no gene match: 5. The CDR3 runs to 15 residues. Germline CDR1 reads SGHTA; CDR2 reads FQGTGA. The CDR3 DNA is TGTGCCAGCAGCTTAGGCGGGAGGGCGGGAGATACGCAGTATTTT. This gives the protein CASSLGGRAGDTQYF.

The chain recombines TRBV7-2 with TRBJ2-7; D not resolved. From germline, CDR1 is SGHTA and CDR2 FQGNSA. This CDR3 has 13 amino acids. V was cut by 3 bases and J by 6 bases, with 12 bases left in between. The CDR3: CASSFPAAFEQYF. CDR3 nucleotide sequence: TGTGCCAGCAGCTTTCCGGCGGCGTTCGAGCAGTACTTC. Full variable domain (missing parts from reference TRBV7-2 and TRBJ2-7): GAGVSQSPSNKVTEKGKDVELRCDPISGHTALYWYRQSLGQGLEFLIYFQGNSAPDKSGLPSDRFSAERTGGSVSTLTIQRTQQEDSAVYLCASSFPAAFEQYFGPGTRLTVT.

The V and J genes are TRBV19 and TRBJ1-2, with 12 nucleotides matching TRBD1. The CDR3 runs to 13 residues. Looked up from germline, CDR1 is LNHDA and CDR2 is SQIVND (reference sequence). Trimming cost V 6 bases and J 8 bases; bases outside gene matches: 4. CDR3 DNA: TGTGCCAGTAGGGGACAGGGGGCCGCAGGCTACACCTTC. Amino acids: CASRGQGAAGYTF.

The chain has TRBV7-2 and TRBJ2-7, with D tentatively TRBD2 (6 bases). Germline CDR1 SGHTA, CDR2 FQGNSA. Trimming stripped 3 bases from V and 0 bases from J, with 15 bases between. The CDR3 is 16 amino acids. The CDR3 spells CASSLSPGDGSYEQYF. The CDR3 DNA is TGTGCCAGCAGCTTGTCGCCGGGAGACGGCTCCTACGAGCAGTACTTC.

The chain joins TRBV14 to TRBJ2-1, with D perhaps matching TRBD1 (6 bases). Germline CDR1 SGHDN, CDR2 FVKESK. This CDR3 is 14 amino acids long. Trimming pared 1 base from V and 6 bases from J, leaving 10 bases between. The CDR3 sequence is CASSQVGASNEQFF. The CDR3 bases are TGTGCCAGCAGCCAAGTGGGGGCTTCCAATGAGCAGTTCTTC.